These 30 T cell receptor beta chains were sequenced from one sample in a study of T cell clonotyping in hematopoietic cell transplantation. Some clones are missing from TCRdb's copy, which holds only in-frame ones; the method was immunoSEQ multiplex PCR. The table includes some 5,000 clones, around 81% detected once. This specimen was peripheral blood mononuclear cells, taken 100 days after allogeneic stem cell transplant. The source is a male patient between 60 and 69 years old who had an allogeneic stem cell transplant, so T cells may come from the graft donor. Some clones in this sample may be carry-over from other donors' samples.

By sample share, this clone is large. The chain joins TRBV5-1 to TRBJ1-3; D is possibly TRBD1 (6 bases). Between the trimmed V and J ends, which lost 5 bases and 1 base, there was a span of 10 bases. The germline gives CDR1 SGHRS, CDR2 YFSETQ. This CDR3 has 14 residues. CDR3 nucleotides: TGCGCCAGCAGTTTACAGGGATCTGGAAACACCATATATTTT. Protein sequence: CASSLQGSGNTIYF. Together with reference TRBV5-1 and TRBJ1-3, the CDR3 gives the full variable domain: KAGVTQTPRYLIKTRGQQVTLSCSPISGHRSVSWYQQTPGQGLQFLFEYFSETQRNKGNFPGRFSGRQFSNSRSEMNVSTLELGDSALYLCASSLQGSGNTIYFGEGSWLTVV.

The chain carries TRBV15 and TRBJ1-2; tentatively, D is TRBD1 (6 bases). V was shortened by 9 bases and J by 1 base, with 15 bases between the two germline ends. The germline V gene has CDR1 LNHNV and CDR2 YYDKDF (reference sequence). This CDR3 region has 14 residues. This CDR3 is CATTTGQINYGYTF. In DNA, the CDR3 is TGTGCCACAACAACCGGACAGATTAACTATGGCTACACCTTC.

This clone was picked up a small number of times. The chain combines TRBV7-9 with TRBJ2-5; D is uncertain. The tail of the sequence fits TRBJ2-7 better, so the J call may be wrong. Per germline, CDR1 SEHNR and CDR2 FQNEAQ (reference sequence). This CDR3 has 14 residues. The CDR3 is CASSFFDIGYEQYF. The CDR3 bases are TGTGCCAGCAGCTTCTTCGACATTGGCTACGAGCAGTACTTC.

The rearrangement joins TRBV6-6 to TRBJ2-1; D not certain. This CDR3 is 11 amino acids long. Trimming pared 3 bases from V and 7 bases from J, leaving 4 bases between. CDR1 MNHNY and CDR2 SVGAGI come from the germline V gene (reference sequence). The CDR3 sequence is CASSYTNEQFF. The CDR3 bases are TGTGCCAGCAGTTATACAAATGAGCAGTTCTTC.

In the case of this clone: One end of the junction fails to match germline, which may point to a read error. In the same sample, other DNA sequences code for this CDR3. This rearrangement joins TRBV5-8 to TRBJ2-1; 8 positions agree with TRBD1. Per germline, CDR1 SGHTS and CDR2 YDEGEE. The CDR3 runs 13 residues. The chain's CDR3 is CASSPRTGREQFF. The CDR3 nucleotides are TGCGCCAGCAGCCCGAGGACAGGGCGCGAGCAGTTCTTC. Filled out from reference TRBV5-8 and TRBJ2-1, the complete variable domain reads EAGVTQSPTHLIKTRGQQATLRCSPISGHTSVYWYQQALGLGLQFLLWYDEGEERNRGNFPPRFSGRQFPNYSSELNVNALELEDSALYLCASSPRTGREQFFGPGTRLTVL.

DNA of the CDR3: TGTGCCAGCAGAGCCGACATTAGCAATCAGCCCCAGCATTTT. The encoded protein is CASRADISNQPQHF. The rearrangement uses TRBV2 and TRBJ1-5; D remains ambiguous. CDR3 length: 14 amino acids. In germline, CDR1 is SNHLY, CDR2 FYNNEI. V shed 6 bases and J shed 0 bases, with 9 bases lying between them.

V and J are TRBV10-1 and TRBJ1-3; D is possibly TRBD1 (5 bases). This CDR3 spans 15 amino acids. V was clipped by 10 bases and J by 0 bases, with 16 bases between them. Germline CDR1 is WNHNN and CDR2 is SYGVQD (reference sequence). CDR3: CANQPLGLSGNTIYF. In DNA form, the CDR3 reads TGCGCCAACCAACCTTTGGGGCTCTCTGGAAACACCATATATTTT.

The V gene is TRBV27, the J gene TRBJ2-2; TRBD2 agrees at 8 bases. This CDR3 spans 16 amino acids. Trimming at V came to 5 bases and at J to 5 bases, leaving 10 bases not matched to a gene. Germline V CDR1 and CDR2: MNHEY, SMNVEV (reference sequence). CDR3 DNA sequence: TGTGCCAGCAGTATGATTGCGGGAGGTCAAACCGGGGAGCTGTTTTTT. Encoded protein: CASSMIAGGQTGELFF.

This chain's CDR3 is CASSLDGLGQQYF. The CDR3 nucleotides read TGTGCCAGCAGCTTAGACGGACTAGGCCAGCAGTACTTC. J is TRBJ2-7 and V is TRBV11-2, with 7 positions matching TRBD2. The CDR3 consists of 13 residues. V trimming: 0 bases; J trimming: 8 bases; junction bases outside the gene matches: 4. Germline V gene lookup returns CDR1 SGHAT and CDR2 FQNNGV.

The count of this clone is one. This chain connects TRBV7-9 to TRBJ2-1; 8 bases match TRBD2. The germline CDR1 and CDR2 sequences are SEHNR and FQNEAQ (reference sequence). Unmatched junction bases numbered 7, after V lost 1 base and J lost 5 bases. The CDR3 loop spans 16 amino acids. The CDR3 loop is CASSLERGLGNNEQFF. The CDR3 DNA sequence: TGTGCCAGCAGCTTAGAAAGGGGACTAGGGAACAATGAGCAGTTCTTC.

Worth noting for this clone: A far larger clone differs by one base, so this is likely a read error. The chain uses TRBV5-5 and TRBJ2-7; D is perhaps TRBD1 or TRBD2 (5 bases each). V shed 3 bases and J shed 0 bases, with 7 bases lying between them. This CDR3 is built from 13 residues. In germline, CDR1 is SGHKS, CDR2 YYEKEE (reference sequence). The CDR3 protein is CASSWDGSYEQYF. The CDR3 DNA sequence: TGTGCCAGCAGCTGGGACGGCTCCTACGAGCAGTACTTC.

CDR3 region: CASSRRETQYF. CDR3 DNA sequence: TGTGCCAGCAGCCGCAGGGAGACCCAGTACTTC. The rearrangement joins TRBV7-9 to TRBJ2-5; D is uncertain. The germline V gene encodes CDR1 SEHNR and CDR2 FQNEAQ (reference sequence). V shed 5 bases and J shed 5 bases, with 6 bases lying between them. The CDR3 is 11 amino acids.

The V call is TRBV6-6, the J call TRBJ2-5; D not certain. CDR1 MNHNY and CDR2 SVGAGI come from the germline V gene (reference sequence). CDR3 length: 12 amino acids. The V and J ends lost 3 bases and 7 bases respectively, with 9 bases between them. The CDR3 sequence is CASSYLDGTQYF. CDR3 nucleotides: TGTGCCAGCAGTTATCTAGACGGGACCCAGTACTTC.

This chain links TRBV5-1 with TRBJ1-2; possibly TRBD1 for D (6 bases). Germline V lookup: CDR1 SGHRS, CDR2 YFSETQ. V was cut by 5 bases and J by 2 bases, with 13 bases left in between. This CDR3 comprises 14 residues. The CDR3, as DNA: TGCGCCAGCAGGCTTCAGGGGACCAACTATGGCTACACCTTC. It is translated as CASRLQGTNYGYTF.

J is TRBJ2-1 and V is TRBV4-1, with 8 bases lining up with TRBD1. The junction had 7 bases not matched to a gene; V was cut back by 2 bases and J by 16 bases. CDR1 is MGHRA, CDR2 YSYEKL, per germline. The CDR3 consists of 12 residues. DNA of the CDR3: TGCGCCAGCAGCCAATCAGGGGGCGCAAAATTCTTC. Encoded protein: CASSQSGGAKFF.

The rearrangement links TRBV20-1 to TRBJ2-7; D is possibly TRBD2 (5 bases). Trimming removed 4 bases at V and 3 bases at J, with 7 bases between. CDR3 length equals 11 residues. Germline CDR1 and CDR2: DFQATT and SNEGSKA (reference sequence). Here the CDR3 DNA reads TGCAGTGCTACTCGGGGCTACGAGCAGTACTTC. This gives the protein CSATRGYEQYF.

The CDR3 DNA reads TGTGCCAGCAGCCCGGGACAGGGAGGGTATGGCTACACCTTC. This translates into CASSPGQGGYGYTF. The genes are TRBV6-5 and TRBJ1-2; 9 bases map to TRBD1. The CDR3 sequence is 14 residues long. V gave up 6 bases and J gave up 5 bases; unmatched junction bases: 7. In germline, CDR1 is MNHEY, CDR2 SVGAGI.

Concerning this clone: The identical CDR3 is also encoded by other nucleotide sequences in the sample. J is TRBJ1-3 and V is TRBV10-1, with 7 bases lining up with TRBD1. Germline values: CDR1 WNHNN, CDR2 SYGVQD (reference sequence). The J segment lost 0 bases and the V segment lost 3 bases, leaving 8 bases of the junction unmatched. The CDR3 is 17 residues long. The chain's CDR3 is CASSDPGTESSGNTIYF. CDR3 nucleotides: TGCGCCAGCAGTGACCCCGGGACAGAGAGCTCTGGAAACACCATATATTTT.

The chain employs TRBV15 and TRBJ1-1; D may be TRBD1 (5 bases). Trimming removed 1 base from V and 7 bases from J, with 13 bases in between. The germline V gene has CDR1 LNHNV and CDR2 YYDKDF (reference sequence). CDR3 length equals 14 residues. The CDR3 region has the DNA TGTGCCACCAGCAGAGCGATAGGGGCGGGTGAAGCTTTCTTT. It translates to CATSRAIGAGEAFF.

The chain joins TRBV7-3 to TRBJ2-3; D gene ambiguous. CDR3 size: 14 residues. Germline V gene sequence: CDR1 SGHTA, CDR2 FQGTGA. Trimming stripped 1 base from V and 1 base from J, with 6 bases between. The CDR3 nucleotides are TGTGCCAGCAGCTTAATTGGGGGCACAGATACGCAGTATTTT. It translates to CASSLIGGTDTQYF.

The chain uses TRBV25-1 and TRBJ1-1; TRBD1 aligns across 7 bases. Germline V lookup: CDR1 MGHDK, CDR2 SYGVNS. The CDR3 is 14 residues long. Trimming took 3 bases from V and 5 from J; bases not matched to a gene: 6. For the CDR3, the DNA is TGTGCCAGCAGTGAGTACAGGGGTGGAACTGAAGCTTTCTTT. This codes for CASSEYRGGTEAFF.

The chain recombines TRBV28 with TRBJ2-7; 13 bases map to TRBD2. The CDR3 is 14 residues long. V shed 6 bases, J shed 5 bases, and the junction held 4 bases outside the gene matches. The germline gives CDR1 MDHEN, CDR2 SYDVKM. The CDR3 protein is CASRRLAGGNEQYF. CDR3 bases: TGTGCCAGCAGGAGACTAGCGGGAGGCAACGAGCAGTACTTC.

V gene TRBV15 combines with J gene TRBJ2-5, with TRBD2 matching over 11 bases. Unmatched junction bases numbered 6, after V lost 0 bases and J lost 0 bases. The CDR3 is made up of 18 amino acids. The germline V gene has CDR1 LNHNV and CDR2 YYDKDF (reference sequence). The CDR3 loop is CATSRDLRLAGYQETQYF. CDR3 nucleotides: TGTGCCACCAGCAGAGATTTACGACTAGCGGGATACCAAGAGACCCAGTACTTC.

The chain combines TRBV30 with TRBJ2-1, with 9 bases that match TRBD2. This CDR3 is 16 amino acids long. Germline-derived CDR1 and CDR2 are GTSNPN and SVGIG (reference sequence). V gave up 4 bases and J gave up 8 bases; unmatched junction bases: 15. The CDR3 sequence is CAWMGGRAGRRYEQFF. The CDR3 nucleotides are TGTGCCTGGATGGGCGGGAGGGCCGGCCGAAGGTATGAGCAGTTCTTC.

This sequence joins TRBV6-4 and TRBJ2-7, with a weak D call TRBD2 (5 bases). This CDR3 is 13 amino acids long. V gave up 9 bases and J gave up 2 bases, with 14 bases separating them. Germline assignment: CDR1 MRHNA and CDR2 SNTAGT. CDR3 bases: TGTGCCAGGAAAGGACTTGCCGCCTACGAGCAGTACTTC. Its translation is CARKGLAAYEQYF.

The CDR3 sequence: CASSSNPSGVAGGDTGELFF. The CDR3 DNA reads TGCGCCAGCAGCTCCAATCCGTCGGGGGTAGCGGGAGGCGACACCGGGGAGCTGTTTTTT. This chain links TRBV5-1 with TRBJ2-2; 10 bases are shared with TRBD2. The CDR3 spans 20 residues. After removal of 3 bases from V and 3 bases from J, the junction contained 17 bases not matched to a gene. Germline V gives CDR1 SGHRS, CDR2 YFSETQ.

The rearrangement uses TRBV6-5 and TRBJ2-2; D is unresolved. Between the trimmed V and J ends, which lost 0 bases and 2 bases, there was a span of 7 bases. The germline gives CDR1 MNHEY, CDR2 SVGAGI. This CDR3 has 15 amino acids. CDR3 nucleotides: TGTGCCAGCAGTTACTCGGAGATAAACACCGGGGAGCTGTTTTTT. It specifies CASSYSEINTGELFF.

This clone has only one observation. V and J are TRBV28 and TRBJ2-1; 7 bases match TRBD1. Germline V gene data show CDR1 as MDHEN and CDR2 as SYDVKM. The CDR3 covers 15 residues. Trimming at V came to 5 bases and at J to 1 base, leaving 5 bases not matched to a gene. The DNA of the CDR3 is TGTGCCAGCAGTCTCACAGGGGTTTCCTACAATGAGCAGTTCTTC. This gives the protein CASSLTGVSYNEQFF.

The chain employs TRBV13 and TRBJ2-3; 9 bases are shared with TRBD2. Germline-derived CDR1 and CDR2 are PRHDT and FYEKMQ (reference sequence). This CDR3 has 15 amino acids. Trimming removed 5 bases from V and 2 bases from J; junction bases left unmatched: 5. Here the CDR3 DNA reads TGTGCCAGCAGCGTTAGCGGGAGACCCACAGATACGCAGTATTTT. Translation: CASSVSGRPTDTQYF.

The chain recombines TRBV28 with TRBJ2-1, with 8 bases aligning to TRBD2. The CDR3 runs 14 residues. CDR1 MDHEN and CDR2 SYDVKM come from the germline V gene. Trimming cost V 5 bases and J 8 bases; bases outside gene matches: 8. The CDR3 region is CASSPSGSEDEQFF. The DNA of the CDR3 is TGTGCCAGCAGTCCAAGCGGGAGCGAAGATGAGCAGTTCTTC.